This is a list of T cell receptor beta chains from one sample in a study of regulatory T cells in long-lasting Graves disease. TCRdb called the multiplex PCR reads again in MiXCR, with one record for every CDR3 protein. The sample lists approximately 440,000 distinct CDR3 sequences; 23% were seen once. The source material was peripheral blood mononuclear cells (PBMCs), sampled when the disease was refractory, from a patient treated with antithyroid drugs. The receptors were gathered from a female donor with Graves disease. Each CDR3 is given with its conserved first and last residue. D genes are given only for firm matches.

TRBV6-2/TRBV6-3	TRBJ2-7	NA	CASSYSTGYEQYF
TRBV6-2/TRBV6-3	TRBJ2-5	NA	CASRNPGTQETQYF
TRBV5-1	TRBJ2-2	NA	CASSLAGVTGELFF
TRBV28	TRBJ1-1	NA	CASSTGGAGSNTEAFF
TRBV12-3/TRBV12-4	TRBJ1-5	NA	CASSLAGTTEPQHF
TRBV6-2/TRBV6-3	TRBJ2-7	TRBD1	CASSEYRGYSYEQYF
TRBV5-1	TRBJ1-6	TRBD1	CASSRDSVNSPLHF
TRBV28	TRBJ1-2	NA	CASRPTPAYGYTF
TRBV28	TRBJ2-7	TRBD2	CASSLTSGGRNEQYF
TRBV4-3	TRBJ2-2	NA	CAGSHRENTGELFF
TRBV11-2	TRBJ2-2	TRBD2	CASSFWPPGTSAGELFF
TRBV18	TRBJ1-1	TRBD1	CASSPADRGGTEAFF
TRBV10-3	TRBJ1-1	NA	CAISKNGNLEAFF
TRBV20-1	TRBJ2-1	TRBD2	CSAIRLSSGSGYNEQFF
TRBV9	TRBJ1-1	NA	CASSALERSTEAFF
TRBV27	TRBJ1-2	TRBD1	CASSSRGHGYTF
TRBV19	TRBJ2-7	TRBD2	CASSAGERYEQYF
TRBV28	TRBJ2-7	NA	CASRRVSHEQYF
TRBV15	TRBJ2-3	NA	CATRADNEGSDTQYF
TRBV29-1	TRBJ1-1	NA	CSVAGANTEAFF
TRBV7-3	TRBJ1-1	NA	CASSLSPATNTEAFF
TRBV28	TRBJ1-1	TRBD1	CASNDRGRVTEAFF
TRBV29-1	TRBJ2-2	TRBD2	CSVAGGIRPTGELFF
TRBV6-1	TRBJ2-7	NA	CASRRRDHYEQYF
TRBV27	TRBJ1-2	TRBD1	CASSFRGGGGYTF
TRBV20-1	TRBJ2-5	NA	CSARGGGGFVLETQYF
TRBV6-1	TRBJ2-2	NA	CATFDWKFGATAGELFF
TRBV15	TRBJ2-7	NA	CATSRAGGQYEQYF
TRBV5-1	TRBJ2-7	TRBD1	CASSLGDRGMFYEQYF
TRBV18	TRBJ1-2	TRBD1	CASSPGQGNGYTF
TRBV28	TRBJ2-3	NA	CASSPDGYTDTQYF
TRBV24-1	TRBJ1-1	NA	CAIGDRNTEAFF
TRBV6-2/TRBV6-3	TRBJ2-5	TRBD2	CASSFLGASGRGETQYF
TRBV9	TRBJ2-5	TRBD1	CASSTQGAIVETQYF
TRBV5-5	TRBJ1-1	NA	CASSLGPGPNTEAFF
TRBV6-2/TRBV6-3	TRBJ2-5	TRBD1	CASSSDRGETQYF
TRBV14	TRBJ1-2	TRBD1	CASSQYQGALANYGYTF
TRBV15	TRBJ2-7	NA	CATSRDDRDFEQYF
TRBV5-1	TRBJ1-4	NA	CASSFLGTSQEKLFF
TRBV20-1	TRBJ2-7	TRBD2	CSPGTSSYEQYF
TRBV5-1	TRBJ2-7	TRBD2	CASSSDGRVGEQYF
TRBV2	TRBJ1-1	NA	CASTERGRMNTEAFF
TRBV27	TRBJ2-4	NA	CASSAGFGSDIQYF
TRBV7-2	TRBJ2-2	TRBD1	CASSLTLQGIGELFF
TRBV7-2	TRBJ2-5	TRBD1	CASSSRDRADETQYF
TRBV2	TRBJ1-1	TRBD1	CASSGTGVRAEAFF
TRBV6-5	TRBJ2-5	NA	CASSYSGVGLGETQYF
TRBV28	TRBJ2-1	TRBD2	CASSFRETSGKIDNEQFF
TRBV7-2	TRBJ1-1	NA	CASSLEQLNTEAFF
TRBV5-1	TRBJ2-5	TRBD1	CASRRDRGLRETQYF
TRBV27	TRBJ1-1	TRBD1	CASSFHRTGTTEAFF
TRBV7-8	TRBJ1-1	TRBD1	CASSLSPHRGRMNTEAFF
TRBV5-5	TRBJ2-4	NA	CASSLLDSNIQYF
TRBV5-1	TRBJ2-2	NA	CASSLVSKNTGELFF
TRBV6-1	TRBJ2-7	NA	CASWRLPYEQYF
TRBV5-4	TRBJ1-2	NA	CASSRSRRVDYGYTF